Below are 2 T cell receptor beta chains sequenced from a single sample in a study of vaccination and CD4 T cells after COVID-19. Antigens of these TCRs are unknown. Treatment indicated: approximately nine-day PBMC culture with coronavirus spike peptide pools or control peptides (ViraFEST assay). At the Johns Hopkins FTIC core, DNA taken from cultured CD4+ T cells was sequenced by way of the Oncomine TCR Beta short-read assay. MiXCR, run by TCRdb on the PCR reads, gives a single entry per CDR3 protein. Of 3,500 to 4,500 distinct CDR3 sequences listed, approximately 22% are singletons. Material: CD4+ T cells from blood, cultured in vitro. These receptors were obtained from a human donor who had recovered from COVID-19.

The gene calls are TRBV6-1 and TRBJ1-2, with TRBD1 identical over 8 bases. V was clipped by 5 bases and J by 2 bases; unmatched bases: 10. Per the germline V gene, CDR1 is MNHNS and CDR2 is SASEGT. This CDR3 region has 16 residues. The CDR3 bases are TGTGCCAGCAGTCGACCCGTACAGGGGGTAAACTATGGCTACACCTTC. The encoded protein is CASSRPVQGVNYGYTF.

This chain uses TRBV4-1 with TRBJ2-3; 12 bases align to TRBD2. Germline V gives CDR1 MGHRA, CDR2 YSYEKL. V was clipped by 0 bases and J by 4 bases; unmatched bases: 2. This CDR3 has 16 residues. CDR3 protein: CASSQDLAGGADTQYF. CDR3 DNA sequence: TGCGCCAGCAGCCAAGATCTAGCGGGGGGGGCAGATACGCAGTATTTT.